The clone carrying this TCR beta chain was counted only a few times. What it binds is not known. The CDR3 spans 14 residues. From germline, CDR1 is MNHNY and CDR2 SVGAGI (reference sequence). Trimming took off 0 bases at V and 6 bases at J, with 12 bases between the two ends. These data are taken from a study of cytomegalovirus exposure and HLA in healthy donors. Study results and limitations: CMV antigen specificity was confirmed in vitro for three CMV-associated chains.

The PCR had 60 Vbeta and 13 Jbeta primers. The method was immunoSEQ multiplex PCR; TCRdb's version includes in-frame clones alone and lacks a portion of them. The repertoire holds approximately 98,000 clones, with about 81% as singletons. This sequence was found in a man aged 18 to 29 in good health and CMV-seropositive. What was sequenced was PBMCs. The chain recombines TRBV6-6 with TRBJ2-7; weak D call: TRBD1 (5 bases). The CDR3 DNA reads as TGTGCCAGCAGTTACTCGGATTGGGGCGGCGAGCAGTACTTC. This encodes CASSYSDWGGEQYF.